Listed below are T cell receptor beta chains from one sample, sequenced in a study of blood T cell repertoires in COVID-19. Generated by immunoSEQ multiplex PCR, the TCRdb table keeps only in-frame clones and is missing some. The sample has 470,000 or so clones, 87% seen once. The specimen was PBMCs or T cells enriched from blood (not recorded which). The receptors here all came from a woman aged 18-29 years with acute COVID-19. The CDR3 runs from the conserved cysteine through the conserved F or W. The order of the fields is D gene, V gene, J gene, clone size, CDR3 protein, CDR3 DNA. D genes are given only for firm matches. A clone size is listed for some rows: how often the clone was seen (once, few, many), or a class if it is expanded.

>.|TRBV7-8|TRBJ2-2|.
CASSLSLAGGGELFF
TGTGCCAGCAGCTTAAGTCTAGCAGGCGGCGGGGAGCTGTTTTTT
>.|TRBV7-9|TRBJ1-2|.
CASSLSRGYGYTF
TGTGCCAGCAGCTTAAGCAGGGGCTATGGCTACACCTTC
>.|TRBV3-1/TRBV3-2|TRBJ1-2|.
CASSQEGGNYGYTF
TGTGCCAGCAGCCAAGAAGGCGGGAACTATGGCTACACCTTC
>.|TRBV10-3|TRBJ2-7|.
CAISESNVGTYEQYF
TGTGCCATCAGTGAGTCTAATGTTGGCACCTACGAGCAGTACTTC
>TRBD1|TRBV3-1/TRBV3-2|TRBJ2-7|.
CASSQVGQGGHEQYF
TGTGCCAGCAGCCAAGTGGGACAGGGGGGCCACGAGCAGTACTTC
>TRBD1|TRBV4-2|TRBJ1-1|.
CASSSRDRGTEAFF
TGTGCCAGCAGCTCCCGGGACAGGGGCACTGAAGCTTTCTTT
>.|TRBV4-3|TRBJ2-7|once
CASSQEVSEVFSYEQYF
TGCGCCAGCAGCCAAGAGGTTAGTGAGGTATTCTCCTACGAGCAGTACTTC
>TRBD1|TRBV18|TRBJ2-7|.
CASSPGTVGNYEQYF
TGTGCCAGCTCACCCGGGACAGTGGGAAACTACGAGCAGTACTTC
>.|TRBV6-5|TRBJ1-2|.
CASHRDAGNGYTF
TGTGCCAGCCATCGAGATGCGGGAAATGGCTACACCTTC
>TRBD1|TRBV30|TRBJ1-6|.
CAWSFPGQPLFYNSPLHF
TGTGCCTGGAGTTTTCCGGGACAGCCTCTATTTTATAATTCACCCCTCCACTTT
>TRBD1|TRBV9|TRBJ2-1|.
CASSITQGAGDNEQFF
TGTGCCAGCAGCATTACACAGGGGGCGGGGGACAATGAGCAGTTCTTC
>.|TRBV7-8|TRBJ2-7|.
CASSSNGEYEQYF
TGTGCCAGCAGCTCCAATGGAGAGTACGAGCAGTACTTC
>TRBD1|TRBV6-5|TRBJ1-5|few
CASIPGQGAWQPQHF
TGTGCCAGCATTCCGGGACAGGGGGCATGGCAGCCCCAGCATTTT
>.|TRBV2|TRBJ1-6|once
CASRAGVENNSPLHF
TGTGCCAGCAGGGCAGGGGTCGAGAACAATTCACCCCTCCACTTT
>.|TRBV7-2|TRBJ2-3|.
CASSSPRIRGGPADTQYF
TGTGCCAGCAGTTCCCCTCGTATCAGGGGAGGGCCGGCAGATACGCAGTATTTT
>.|TRBV11-2|TRBJ1-2|.
CASNGGNNYGYTF
TGTGCCAGCAATGGGGGCAATAACTATGGCTACACCTTC
>.|TRBV19|TRBJ1-5|many
CASSIGGNQPQHF
TGTGCCAGTAGTATAGGAGGCAATCAGCCCCAGCATTTT
>.|TRBV12-3/TRBV12-4|TRBJ2-1|.
CASRHIKTNEQFF
TGTGCCAGCAGACATATAAAAACGAATGAGCAGTTCTTC
>TRBD1|TRBV28|TRBJ1-2|.
CASSLSTGGQGAQIGGYTF
TGTGCCAGCAGTTTATCCACCGGAGGACAGGGGGCGCAGATCGGGGGCTACACCTTC
>.|TRBV2|TRBJ1-3|.
CASSAQHSGNTIYF
TGTGCCAGCAGTGCACAGCACTCTGGAAACACCATATATTTT
>.|TRBV7-9|TRBJ1-3|.
CAIVRDDSGNTIYF
TGTGCCATAGTGCGGGACGACTCTGGAAACACCATATATTTT
>.|TRBV28|TRBJ2-7|.
CASTPSGGTSEQYF
TGTGCCAGCACGCCCTCAGGAGGGACTTCCGAGCAGTACTTC
>.|TRBV15|TRBJ1-5|few
CATSSPNQPQHF
TGTGCCACCAGCAGTCCAAATCAGCCCCAGCATTTT
>TRBD1|TRBV29-1|TRBJ1-2|once
CSVERDRDGYTF
TGCAGCGTCGAAAGGGACAGGGACGGCTACACCTTC
>.|TRBV7-3|TRBJ2-1|once
CASSTPTGPRSYNEQFF
TGTGCCAGCAGCACACCGACAGGCCCACGCTCCTACAATGAGCAGTTCTTC
>.|TRBV19|TRBJ2-5|.
CASSAPAGKETQYF
TGTGCCAGTAGCGCGCCGGCAGGGAAAGAGACCCAGTACTTC
>TRBD2|TRBV6-5|TRBJ2-1|.
CASGLAGLSYNEQFF
TGTGCCAGTGGACTAGCGGGACTCTCCTACAATGAGCAGTTCTTC
>.|TRBV5-5|TRBJ1-2|.
CASSLSIQGSDGYTF
TGTGCCAGCAGCTTGTCAATTCAGGGATCGGATGGCTACACCTTC
>.|TRBV5-5|TRBJ1-5|.
CASSLVDRNNQPQHF
TGTGCCAGCAGCTTGGTTGACAGAAACAATCAGCCCCAGCATTTT
>.|TRBV6-5|TRBJ1-3|.
CASSYRGLGNTIYF
TGTGCCAGCAGTTACCGGGGACTTGGAAACACCATATATTTT
>.|TRBV6-4|TRBJ1-2|.
CASSETGDYGYTF
TGTGCCAGCAGTGAAACGGGTGACTATGGCTACACCTTC
>TRBD1|TRBV19|TRBJ1-2|.
CASSGTGLHLPYGYTF
TGTGCCAGTTCCGGGACAGGCCTTCACCTCCCCTATGGCTACACCTTC
>.|TRBV19|TRBJ1-5|.
CASSIGGAGQPQHF
TGTGCCAGTAGTATTGGAGGTGCCGGTCAGCCCCAGCATTTT
>.|TRBV11-2|TRBJ2-1|many
CASSLNWGDSYNEQFF
TGTGCCAGCAGCTTAAATTGGGGCGACTCCTACAATGAGCAGTTCTTC
>TRBD1|TRBV5-5|TRBJ2-3|.
CASKDRGDTDTQYF
TGTGCCAGCAAGGACAGGGGGGACACAGATACGCAGTATTTT
>.|TRBV6-4|TRBJ1-1|.
CASRLSMNTEAFF
TGTGCCAGCAGACTGTCGATGAACACTGAAGCTTTCTTT